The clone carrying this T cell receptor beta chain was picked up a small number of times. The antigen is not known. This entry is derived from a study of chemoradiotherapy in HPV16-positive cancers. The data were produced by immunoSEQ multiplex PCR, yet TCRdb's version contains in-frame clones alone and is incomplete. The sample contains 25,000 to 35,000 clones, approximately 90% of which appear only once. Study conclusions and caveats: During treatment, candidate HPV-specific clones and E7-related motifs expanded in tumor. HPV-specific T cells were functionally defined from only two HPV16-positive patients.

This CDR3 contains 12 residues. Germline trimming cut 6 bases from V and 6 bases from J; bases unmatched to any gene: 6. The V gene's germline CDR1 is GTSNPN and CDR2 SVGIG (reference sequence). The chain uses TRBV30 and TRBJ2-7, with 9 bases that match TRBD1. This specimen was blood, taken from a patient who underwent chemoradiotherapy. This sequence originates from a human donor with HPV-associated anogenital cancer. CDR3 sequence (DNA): TGTGCCTGCCGGGACAGGGTTTCCGAGCAGTACTTC. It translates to CACRDRVSEQYF.